A single sample is the source of the 17 T cell receptor beta chains below, sequenced in a study of technical replicates of blood from several donors. Libraries were prepared by immunoSEQ multiplex PCR; TCRdb keeps only in-frame clonotypes and omits some of them. The sample yields approximately 69,000 clones, about 90% seen once. What was sequenced was PBMCs. Receptors were obtained from a human donor in good health. Some clones in this sample may be carry-over from other donors' samples.

The chain uses TRBV18 and TRBJ2-5; 9 bases map to TRBD2. Losses at the gene ends were 5 bases for V and 5 bases for J; bases not matched to a gene: 9. CDR3 length: 15 residues. Germline lookup yields CDR1 KGHSH and CDR2 LQKENI. Written as DNA, the CDR3 is TGTGCCAGCTCATACAATAGCGGGAGCAGTGAGACCCAGTACTTC. Translation: CASSYNSGSSETQYF.

The J gene is TRBJ2-3, the V gene TRBV18; 10 bases match TRBD1. Trimming took 5 bases from V and 4 from J; bases not matched to a gene: 6. Germline CDR1 KGHSH, CDR2 LQKENI. This CDR3 region has 15 residues. The CDR3 coding sequence is TGTGCCAGCTCAGATTTGACAGGGGGCTCAGATACGCAGTATTTT. Its protein is CASSDLTGGSDTQYF.

This chain uses TRBV4-3 with TRBJ1-1, with TRBD1 as a possible D gene (5 bases). CDR3 length: 15 amino acids. V lost 3 bases and J 0 bases, leaving 11 bases between the germline ends. Germline lookup yields CDR1 LGHNA and CDR2 YSLEER. The CDR3 sequence is CASSHFQGMNTEAFF. Here the CDR3 DNA reads TGCGCCAGCAGCCACTTTCAGGGCATGAACACTGAAGCTTTCTTT.

This chain joins TRBV11-3 and TRBJ2-2; no reliable D call. Trimming cost V 1 base and J 6 bases, with 6 bases left between them. Looked up from germline, CDR1 is SGHNT and CDR2 is YENEEA. The CDR3 sequence is 13 residues long. The CDR3 reads CASSLGVAGELFF. As DNA, the CDR3 is TGTGCCAGCAGCTTAGGAGTGGCCGGGGAGCTGTTTTTT.

CDR3 DNA sequence: TGTGCCAGCTCAGACGACAGGGGTTGGACTGAAGCTTTCTTT. Translation: CASSDDRGWTEAFF. V usage is TRBV18 and J usage is TRBJ1-1; TRBD1 aligns across 8 bases. The CDR3 has 14 residues. Germline CDR1 reads KGHSH; CDR2 reads LQKENI. J was trimmed by 5 bases and V by 5 bases; bases with no gene match: 7.

The chain is built from TRBV2 and TRBJ1-5; tentative D call: TRBD1 (5 bases). The V end was cut by 5 bases, the J end by 6 bases, with 8 bases between. The CDR3 contains 12 residues. The germline CDR1 and CDR2 sequences are SNHLY and FYNNEI. CDR3 protein: CASSRGSQPQHF. The CDR3 region has the DNA TGTGCCAGCAGTCGGGGGAGTCAGCCCCAGCATTTT.

This chain links TRBV30 with TRBJ2-5; no clear D. Germline CDR1 is GTSNPN and CDR2 is SVGIG (reference sequence). The CDR3 runs 13 residues. Between the trimmed V and J ends, which lost 0 bases and 4 bases, there was a span of 9 bases. The CDR3 reads CAWSVVLRETQYF. The CDR3 DNA reads TGTGCCTGGAGTGTAGTGCTGCGAGAGACCCAGTACTTC.

This clone was picked up a small number of times. This rearrangement joins TRBV10-1 to TRBJ2-7; D gene unclear. The CDR3 totals 16 residues. Trimming cost V 6 bases and J 3 bases, with 21 bases left between them. From germline, CDR1 is WNHNN and CDR2 SYGVQD (reference sequence). This CDR3 is CASSNSRVWSGYEQYF. CDR3 DNA: TGCGCCAGCAGCAACTCCCGGGTTTGGTCGGGCTACGAGCAGTACTTC.

V gene TRBV30 combines with J gene TRBJ2-3, with D possibly matching TRBD2 (6 bases). Germline V gives CDR1 GTSNPN, CDR2 SVGIG (reference sequence). The CDR3 sequence is 15 residues long. V was trimmed by 0 bases and J by 0 bases, leaving 10 bases between them. CDR3 DNA sequence: TGTGCCTGGAGTGTACGGAGCGGGAGCACAGATACGCAGTATTTT. Residues: CAWSVRSGSTDTQYF.

This chain uses TRBV13 with TRBJ2-1; possible D gene TRBD2, 5 bases. Germline V lookup: CDR1 PRHDT, CDR2 FYEKMQ (reference sequence). Trimming shortened V by 5 bases and J by 2 bases, and 10 bases separated the two germline ends. The CDR3 is 14 amino acids. CDR3 coding DNA: TGTGCCAGCAGCCCCCCCGGGGCCTACAATGAGCAGTTCTTC. Translation: CASSPPGAYNEQFF.

J is TRBJ2-2 and V is TRBV6-5; unclear D gene. Per the germline V gene, CDR1 is MNHEY and CDR2 is SVGAGI. The CDR3 has 12 residues. Trimming removed 3 bases from V and 7 bases from J, with 6 bases in between. The CDR3 reads CASSYLNGELFF. The CDR3 DNA reads as TGTGCCAGCAGTTATCTTAACGGGGAGCTGTTTTTT.

J is TRBJ1-2 and V is TRBV27, with 8 bases matching TRBD1. There are 15 residues in the CDR3. After removal of 7 bases from V and 4 bases from J, the junction contained 11 bases not matched to a gene. CDR1 and CDR2 from the germline V gene are MNHEY and SMNVEV (reference sequence). The CDR3 spells CASTSTGTGIYGYTF. For the CDR3, the DNA is TGTGCCAGCACCTCTACCGGGACAGGCATCTATGGCTACACCTTC.

In DNA, the CDR3 is TGTGCCAGCCGGGCCCACGGGGACTATGGCTACACCTTC. Translated, it gives CASRAHGDYGYTF. The chain is built from TRBV7-2 and TRBJ1-2; no reliable D call. The CDR3 covers 13 residues. V was pared by 8 bases and J by 3 bases, with 13 bases between. Germline values: CDR1 SGHTA, CDR2 FQGNSA.

This rearrangement joins TRBV29-1 to TRBJ2-5; no clear D. The ends were cut back, 4 bases at V and 5 bases at J, with 5 bases in the middle. The V gene's germline CDR1 is SQVTM and CDR2 ANQGSEA. This CDR3 has 10 residues. CDR3 protein: CSVGPETQYF. The DNA of the CDR3 is TGCAGCGTTGGGCCCGAGACCCAGTACTTC.

The chain carries TRBV2 and TRBJ1-2, with D perhaps matching TRBD1 (5 bases). This CDR3 has 15 amino acids. V shed 4 bases and J shed 2 bases, with 14 bases lying between them. Germline CDR1 is SNHLY and CDR2 is FYNNEI. Here the CDR3 reads CASSVRQGGNYGYTF. The CDR3 DNA is TGTGCCAGCAGTGTTCGGCAGGGAGGGAACTATGGCTACACCTTC.

The chain is built from TRBV10-3 and TRBJ1-3, with 7 bases identical to TRBD1. Germline V gives CDR1 ENHRY, CDR2 SYGVKD. The CDR3 consists of 14 residues. J was trimmed by 2 bases and V by 4 bases; bases with no gene match: 2. The DNA for the CDR3 is TGTGCCATCAGTGGTACAGGGGCTGGAAACACCATATATTTT. Its protein is CAISGTGAGNTIYF.

CDR3 sequence: CASRQGLVAYNEQFF. The CDR3 DNA sequence: TGTGCCAGCAGACAAGGACTAGTCGCGTACAATGAGCAGTTCTTC. This chain uses TRBV5-6 with TRBJ2-1, with 7 positions matching TRBD2. This CDR3 is built from 15 residues. Unmatched junction bases numbered 9, after V lost 5 bases and J lost 4 bases. The germline CDR1 and CDR2 sequences are SGHDT and YYEEEE.